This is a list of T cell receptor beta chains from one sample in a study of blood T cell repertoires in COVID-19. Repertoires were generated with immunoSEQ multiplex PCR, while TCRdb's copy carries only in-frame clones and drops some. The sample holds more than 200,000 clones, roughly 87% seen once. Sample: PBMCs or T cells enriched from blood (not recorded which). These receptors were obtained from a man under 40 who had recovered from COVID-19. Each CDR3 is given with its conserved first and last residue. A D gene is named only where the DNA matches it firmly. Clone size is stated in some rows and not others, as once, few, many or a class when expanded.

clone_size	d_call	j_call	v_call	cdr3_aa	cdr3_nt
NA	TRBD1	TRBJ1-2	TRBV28	CASNRQGRDYGYTF	TGTGCCAGCAATAGACAGGGACGTGACTATGGCTACACCTTC
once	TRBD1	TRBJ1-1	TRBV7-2	CASSPRDSNTEAFF	TGTGCCAGCAGCCCCAGGGACAGTAACACTGAAGCTTTCTTT
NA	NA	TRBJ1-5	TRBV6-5	CASKETVNQPQHF	TGTGCCAGCAAGGAGACTGTTAATCAGCCCCAGCATTTT
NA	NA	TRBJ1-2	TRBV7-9	CASSDSRIGAVPYGYTF	TGTGCCAGCAGCGACTCAAGAATAGGGGCTGTTCCCTATGGCTACACCTTC
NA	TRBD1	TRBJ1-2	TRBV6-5	CASSRRQGVYYGYTF	TGTGCCAGCAGTCGCCGACAGGGGGTATACTATGGCTACACCTTC
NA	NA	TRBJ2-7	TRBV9	CASSVGPGLVGGYEQYF	TGTGCCAGCAGCGTAGGTCCGGGGTTGGTCGGCGGGTACGAGCAGTACTTC
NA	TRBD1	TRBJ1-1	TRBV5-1	CASSPGTGTTREAFF	TGCGCCAGCAGTCCCGGGACAGGGACGACGCGGGAAGCTTTCTTT
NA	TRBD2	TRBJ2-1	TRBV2	CASTTSALGGNEQFF	TGTGCCAGCACGACTAGCGCTTTAGGGGGCAATGAGCAGTTCTTC
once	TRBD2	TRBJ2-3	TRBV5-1	CASSLGAGATDTQYF	TGCGCCAGCAGCTTGGGAGCGGGAGCTACAGATACGCAGTATTTT
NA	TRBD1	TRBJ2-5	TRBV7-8	CASSLQGAGKETQYF	TGTGCCAGCAGCTTACAGGGGGCCGGGAAAGAGACCCAGTACTTC
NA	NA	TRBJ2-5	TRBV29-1	CSVEGVVLRSGKETQYF	TGCAGCGTTGAAGGCGTCGTTCTCAGGTCAGGGAAAGAGACCCAGTACTTC
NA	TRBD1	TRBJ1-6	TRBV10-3	CAISDPGTGVSPLHF	TGTGCCATCAGTGATCCCGGGACAGGGGTTTCACCCCTCCACTTT
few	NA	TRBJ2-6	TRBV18	CASSRLTAAGANVLTF	TGTGCCAGCTCACGACTCACCGCGGCTGGGGCCAACGTCCTGACTTTC
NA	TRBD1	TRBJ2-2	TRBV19	CASSPPRQGAPLHTGELFF	TGTGCCAGTAGTCCCCCTCGACAGGGGGCTCCATTACACACCGGGGAGCTGTTTTTT
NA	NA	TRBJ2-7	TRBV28	CASSLLRGNGYEQYF	TGTGCCAGCAGTTTATTAAGAGGGAATGGGTACGAGCAGTACTTC
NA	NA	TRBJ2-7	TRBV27	CASSLKGASYEQYF	TGTGCCAGCAGTTTAAAAGGGGCGTCCTACGAGCAGTACTTC
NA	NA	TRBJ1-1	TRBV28	CASGLVNTEAFF	TGTGCCAGCGGCCTTGTGAACACTGAAGCTTTCTTT
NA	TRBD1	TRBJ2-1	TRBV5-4	CASYRGLEGTSYNEQFF	TGTGCCAGCTACAGGGGGCTTGAGGGGACTTCCTACAATGAGCAGTTCTTC
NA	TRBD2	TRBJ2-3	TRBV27	CASSLSGTSVFTDTQYF	TGTGCCAGCAGTTTATCCGGGACTAGCGTATTCACAGATACGCAGTATTTT
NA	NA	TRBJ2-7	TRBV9	CASSVGDNRFYEQYF	TGTGCCAGCAGCGTAGGTGACAACAGATTCTACGAGCAGTACTTC
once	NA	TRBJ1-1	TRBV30	CAWSVYPLNTEAFF	TGTGCCTGGAGTGTATATCCTTTAAACACTGAAGCTTTCTTT
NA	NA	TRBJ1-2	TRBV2	CASSEGGYGYTF	TGTGCCAGCAGTGAGGGGGGCTATGGCTACACCTTC
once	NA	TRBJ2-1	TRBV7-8	CASSASQGGSFNEQFF	TGTGCCAGCAGCGCCTCCCAGGGGGGTAGCTTTAATGAGCAGTTCTTC
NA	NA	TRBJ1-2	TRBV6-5	CASRLTPLLQGGYTF	TGTGCCAGCAGACTCACTCCCCTACTCCAGGGGGGCTACACCTTC
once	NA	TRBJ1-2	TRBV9	CASSVVSQAGSNGYTF	TGTGCCAGCAGCGTAGTCTCTCAGGCGGGGTCGAATGGCTACACCTTC
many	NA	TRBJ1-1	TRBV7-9	CASSPLGHLTAFF	TGTGCCAGCAGCCCCCTGGGACATCTGACTGCTTTCTTT
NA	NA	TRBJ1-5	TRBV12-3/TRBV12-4	CASSFRNQPQHF	TGTGCCAGCAGTTTTAGAAATCAGCCCCAGCATTTT
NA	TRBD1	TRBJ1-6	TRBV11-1	CASSKQTGTVNSPLHF	TGTGCCAGCAGCAAACAGACCGGGACAGTAAATTCACCCCTCCACTTT
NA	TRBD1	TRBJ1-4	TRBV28	CASSLPGQGTTNEKLFF	TGTGCCAGCAGTCTCCCGGGACAGGGGACAACTAATGAAAAACTGTTTTTT
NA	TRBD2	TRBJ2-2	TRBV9	CASSLGLAENTGELFF	TGTGCCAGCAGCTTGGGGCTAGCGGAGAACACCGGGGAGCTGTTTTTT
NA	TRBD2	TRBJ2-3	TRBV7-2	CASSSNLAGGTDTQYF	TGTGCCAGCAGCTCTAACCTAGCGGGGGGCACAGATACGCAGTATTTT
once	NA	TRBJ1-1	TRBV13	CASSSSGLRRTEAFF	TGTGCCAGCAGCTCCTCGGGACTTAGAAGGACTGAAGCTTTCTTT
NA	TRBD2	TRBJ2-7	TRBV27	CASRNRMTGRLAGMDFHEQYF	TGTGCCAGCAGAAACCGAATGACAGGGCGGCTAGCGGGAATGGATTTCCACGAGCAGTACTTC
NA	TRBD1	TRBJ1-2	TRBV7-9	CASHSGQNYGYTF	TGTGCCAGCCATTCGGGACAGAACTATGGCTACACCTTC
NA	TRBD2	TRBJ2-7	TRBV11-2	CASSGRNGLAGDF	TGTGCCAGCAGCGGACGAAATGGACTAGCGGGGGACTTC
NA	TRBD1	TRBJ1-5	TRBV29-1	CSVAEGAGQPQHF	TGCAGCGTTGCCGAGGGGGCAGGCCAGCCCCAGCATTTT
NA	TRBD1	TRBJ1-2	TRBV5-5	CASSLIRDSHYGYTF	TGTGCCAGCAGCCTCATCCGGGACAGCCACTATGGCTACACCTTC
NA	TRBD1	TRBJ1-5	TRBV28	CASLQGAVGNQPQHF	TGTGCCAGCCTACAGGGGGCCGTTGGCAATCAGCCCCAGCATTTT
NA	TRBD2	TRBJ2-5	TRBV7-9	CASSPLAGGRWETQYF	TGTGCCAGCAGTCCTCTAGCGGGAGGACGGTGGGAGACCCAGTACTTC
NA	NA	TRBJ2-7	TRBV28	CASTPGTRSEQYF	TGTGCCAGCACCCCCGGCACTCGGAGCGAGCAGTACTTC
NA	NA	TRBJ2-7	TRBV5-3	CARTFPTHREYEQYF	TGTGCCAGAACCTTCCCCACCCACAGGGAGTACGAGCAGTACTTC
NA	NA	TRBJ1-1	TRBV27	CASSMTGQVGINTEAFF	TGTGCCAGCAGTATGACAGGCCAGGTCGGTATTAACACTGAAGCTTTCTTT
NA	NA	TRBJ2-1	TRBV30	CAWSGEIEQFF	TGTGCCTGGAGTGGCGAGATCGAGCAGTTCTTC
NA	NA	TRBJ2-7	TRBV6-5	CASSYSTGAYEQYF	TGTGCCAGCAGTTACTCGACAGGCGCCTACGAGCAGTACTTC
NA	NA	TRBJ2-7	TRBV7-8	CASSLGTSPYEQYF	TGTGCCAGCAGCTTAGGGACTTCTCCCTACGAGCAGTACTTC
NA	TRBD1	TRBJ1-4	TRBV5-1	CASNPGQGDEKLFF	TGCGCCAGCAATCCGGGACAGGGGGATGAAAAACTGTTTTTT
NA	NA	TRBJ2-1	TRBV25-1	CASSEMGMDSEQFF	TGTGCCAGCAGTGAAATGGGTATGGACAGCGAGCAGTTCTTC
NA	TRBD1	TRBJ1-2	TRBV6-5	CASIPGTGMGYTF	TGTGCCAGCATCCCCGGGACAGGGATGGGCTACACCTTC
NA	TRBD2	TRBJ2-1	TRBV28	CASSPHAGGVEQFF	TGTGCCAGCAGCCCCCATGCGGGAGGGGTTGAGCAGTTCTTC
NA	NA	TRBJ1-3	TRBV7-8	CASSPWEGSGNTIYF	TGTGCCAGCAGCCCTTGGGAGGGCTCTGGAAACACCATATATTTT
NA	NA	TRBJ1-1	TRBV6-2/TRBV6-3	CASSSIAGGAFF	TGTGCCAGCAGTTCCATCGCGGGCGGAGCTTTCTTT
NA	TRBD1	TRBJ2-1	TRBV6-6	CASRRDRDNNEQFF	TGTGCCAGCAGGAGGGACAGGGATAACAATGAGCAGTTCTTC
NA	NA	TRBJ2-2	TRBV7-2	CASSLVNGAGELFF	TGTGCCAGCAGCTTAGTTAACGGGGCCGGGGAGCTGTTTTTT
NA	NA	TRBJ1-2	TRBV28	CASSLTDRPFYGYTF	TGTGCCAGCAGCCTTACAGACAGGCCCTTCTATGGCTACACCTTC
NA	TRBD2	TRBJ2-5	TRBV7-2	CASSGGLAGQETQYF	TGTGCCAGCAGCGGGGGACTAGCGGGGCAAGAGACCCAGTACTTC
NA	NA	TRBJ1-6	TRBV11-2	CASSFGGNNSPLHF	TGTGCCAGCAGCTTCGGGGGGAACAATTCACCCCTCCACTTT
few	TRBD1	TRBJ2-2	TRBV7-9	CASSSRDRGYTGELFF	TGTGCCAGCAGCTCCCGGGACAGGGGATACACCGGGGAGCTGTTTTTT
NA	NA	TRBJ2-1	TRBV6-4	CASSVPREQFF	TGTGCCAGCAGTGTTCCCCGTGAGCAGTTCTTC
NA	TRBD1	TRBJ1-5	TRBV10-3	CAIRMQGDHQPQHF	TGTGCCATCAGGATGCAGGGGGACCATCAGCCCCAGCATTTT